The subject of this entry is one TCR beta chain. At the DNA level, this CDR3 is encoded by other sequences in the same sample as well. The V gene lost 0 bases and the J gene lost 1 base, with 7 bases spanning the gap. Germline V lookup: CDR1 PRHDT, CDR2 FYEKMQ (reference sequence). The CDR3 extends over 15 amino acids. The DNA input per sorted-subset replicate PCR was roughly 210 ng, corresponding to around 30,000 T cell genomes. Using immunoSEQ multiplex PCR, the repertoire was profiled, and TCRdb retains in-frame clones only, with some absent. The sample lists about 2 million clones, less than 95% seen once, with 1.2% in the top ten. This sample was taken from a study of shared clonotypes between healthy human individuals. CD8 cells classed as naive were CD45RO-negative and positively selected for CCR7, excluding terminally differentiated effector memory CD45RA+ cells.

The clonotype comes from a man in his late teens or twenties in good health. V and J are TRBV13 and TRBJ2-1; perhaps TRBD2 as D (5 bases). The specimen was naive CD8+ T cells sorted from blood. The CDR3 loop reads CASSLGGESYNEQFF. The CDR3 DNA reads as TGTGCCAGCAGCTTAGGCGGGGAGTCCTACAATGAGCAGTTCTTC.